Detailed here is one TCR beta chain. The target antigen is unknown. The V and J ends lost 0 bases and 7 bases respectively, with 11 bases between them. This CDR3 contains 13 residues. Germline-derived CDR1 and CDR2 are SGHNT and YYREEE (reference sequence). Profiling relied on immunoSEQ multiplex PCR, and the TCRdb table lists in-frame clones only, not all of them. The data contain approximately 300,000 clones, roughly 88% of them singletons. The entry originates in a study of cytomegalovirus exposure and HLA in healthy donors. The study, taken as a whole, reports: 150 to 200 TCR beta chains were listed as cytomegalovirus-associated.

The donors were members of the validation cohort, which comprised about 120 subjects and was separate from the first cohort of 666 subjects. This sequence was found in a woman aged 18 to 35 in good health and CMV-seronegative. This chain joins TRBV5-4 and TRBJ2-7, with D unresolved. Input material: PBMCs. This chain's CDR3 is CASSLVPDGEQYF. CDR3 nucleotides: TGTGCCAGCAGCTTGGTTCCCGACGGGGAGCAGTACTTC.